This T cell receptor (beta chain) was identified during a study of blood T cell repertoires in COVID-19. Using immunoSEQ multiplex PCR, the repertoire was profiled, and TCRdb retains in-frame clones only, with some absent. Here the sample spans fewer than 500,000 clones, more than 85% being singletons. The sample holds a few counts of this clone. Germline CDR1 PRHDT, CDR2 FYEKMQ (reference sequence). The CDR3 is made up of 16 amino acids. V gave up 7 bases and J gave up 0 bases; unmatched junction bases: 5. This sequence joins TRBV13 and TRBJ2-2; 10 bases are shared with TRBD2. The receptor's source is a woman aged 30 to 39 with acute or convalescent COVID-19. The material sequenced was peripheral blood. The CDR3 protein is CASTIGTSANTGELFF. CDR3 coding DNA: TGTGCCAGCACAATAGGGACTAGCGCGAACACCGGGGAGCTGTTTTTT.